Presented here are 22 T cell receptor beta chains from one specimen sequenced in a study of blood T cell repertoires in COVID-19. Libraries were prepared by immunoSEQ multiplex PCR; TCRdb keeps only in-frame clonotypes and omits some of them. The repertoire holds approximately 300,000 clones, with roughly 90% as singletons. Sequencing was done on a sample of peripheral blood. These receptors all come from a woman between 45 and 65 years old who had recovered from COVID-19.

This rearrangement joins TRBV18 to TRBJ1-1; D might be TRBD1 (6 bases). Deletions cut 3 bases from V and 8 bases from J, with 16 bases between. CDR1 is KGHSH, CDR2 LQKENI, per germline. This CDR3 comprises 14 residues. The CDR3 sequence: CASSPVGGRGEAFF. The CDR3 nucleotides are TGTGCCAGCTCACCGGTCGGGGGGCGAGGGGAAGCTTTCTTT.

This clone turned up a few times. This rearrangement joins TRBV5-1 to TRBJ2-1; the match to TRBD2 covers 7 bases. J gave up 3 bases and V 0 bases, and 3 bases lay outside the gene matches. Germline assignment: CDR1 SGHRS and CDR2 YFSETQ. The CDR3 covers 15 residues. The CDR3 here is CASSLGASGYNEQFF. In DNA, the CDR3 is TGCGCCAGCAGCTTGGGAGCTAGCGGCTACAATGAGCAGTTCTTC. The full variable domain, completed using reference TRBV5-1 and TRBJ2-1, is KAGVTQTPRYLIKTRGQQVTLSCSPISGHRSVSWYQQTPGQGLQFLFEYFSETQRNKGNFPGRFSGRQFSNSRSEMNVSTLELGDSALYLCASSLGASGYNEQFFGPGTRLTVL.

This chain connects TRBV19 to TRBJ2-2; 8 bases match TRBD2. This CDR3 is built from 14 residues. The germline CDR1 and CDR2 sequences are LNHDA and SQIVND (reference sequence). With 5 bases clipped from V and 9 bases from J, the junction kept 8 bases outside the gene matches. Written as DNA, the CDR3 is TGTGCCAGTAGTCTGCTGGCGGGGGGCCGGGAGCTGTTTTTT. It translates to CASSLLAGGRELFF.

This CDR3 reads CASSLWQGAAADTQYF. The CDR3 bases are TGTGCCAGCAGTTTATGGCAGGGGGCGGCGGCAGATACGCAGTATTTT. This chain links TRBV27 with TRBJ2-3; TRBD1 matches 8 bases. With V trimmed by 1 base and J by 4 bases, 7 bases remained unmatched. This CDR3 contains 16 residues. Germline values: CDR1 MNHEY, CDR2 SMNVEV (reference sequence).

The V and J genes are TRBV9 and TRBJ2-1, with TRBD2 matching 7 bases. This CDR3 has 14 amino acids. V shed 3 bases and J 4 bases; nucleotides not matched to a gene: 4. CDR1 SGDLS and CDR2 YYNGEE come from the germline V gene. CDR3 coding DNA: TGTGCCAGCAGCGAAACGGGAGGTTACAATGAGCAGTTCTTC. This codes for CASSETGGYNEQFF.

The rearrangement links TRBV19 to TRBJ1-1, with D perhaps TRBD1 (6 bases). Per the germline V gene, CDR1 is LNHDA and CDR2 is SQIVND (reference sequence). The CDR3 consists of 14 residues. V dropped 3 bases and J dropped 9 bases, with 17 bases sitting between them. The DNA for the CDR3 is TGTGCCAGTAGTATCGCGGGGGCTAGGGATAAAGCTTTCTTT. It encodes CASSIAGARDKAFF.

The chain combines TRBV6-5 with TRBJ2-3; unclear D gene. Trimming removed 6 bases from V and 2 bases from J, with 15 bases in between. This CDR3 is built from 15 residues. Germline V gene lookup returns CDR1 MNHEY and CDR2 SVGAGI. CDR3 sequence (DNA): TGTGCCAGCAGCCACACCCGATCCCTCACAGATACGCAGTATTTT. Translation: CASSHTRSLTDTQYF.

The V gene is TRBV18, the J gene TRBJ1-6; perhaps TRBD1 as D (6 bases). The CDR3 has 13 amino acids. Trimming cost V 4 bases and J 8 bases, with 9 bases left between them. CDR1 and CDR2 (germline): KGHSH, LQKENI. The CDR3 sequence is CASSRNRDSPLHF. The CDR3 coding sequence is TGTGCCAGCTCACGTAACAGGGATTCACCCCTCCACTTT.

The chain has TRBV30 and TRBJ1-4, with D perhaps TRBD1 (6 bases). The CDR3 totals 13 residues. The germline CDR1 and CDR2 sequences are GTSNPN and SVGIG (reference sequence). Trimming took off 2 bases at V and 13 bases at J, with 17 bases between the two ends. CDR3: CAWSTQTGSTLFF. Here the CDR3 DNA reads TGTGCCTGGAGTACTCAAACAGGGTCTACACTGTTTTTT.

The chain has TRBV6-5 and TRBJ2-7; no reliable D call. The CDR3 is made up of 15 amino acids. Germline CDR1 is MNHEY and CDR2 is SVGAGI. The V and J ends lost 3 bases and 0 bases respectively, with 12 bases between them. CDR3 sequence: CASSYTTWSSYEQYF. As DNA, the CDR3 is TGTGCCAGCAGTTATACCACTTGGAGCTCCTACGAGCAGTACTTC.

The chain carries TRBV19 and TRBJ1-2; no definite D call. This CDR3 has 14 amino acids. V shed 7 bases and J shed 4 bases, with 16 bases lying between them. CDR1 and CDR2 (germline): LNHDA, SQIVND (reference sequence). CDR3 protein: CASTTAPSSYGYTF. The CDR3 region has the DNA TGTGCCAGTACCACAGCCCCCAGTAGCTATGGCTACACCTTC.

The rearrangement joins TRBV3-1 (or the pseudogene TRBV3-2) to TRBJ2-3, with TRBD2 identical over 13 bases. Losses at the gene ends were 4 bases for V and 5 bases for J; bases not matched to a gene: 9. CDR3 length: 17 residues. Germline V gene data show CDR1 as LGHDT and CDR2 as YNNKEL (reference sequence). Here the CDR3 reads CASSRPPLAGGVDTQYF. For the CDR3, the DNA is TGTGCCAGCAGCCGCCCCCCACTAGCGGGAGGGGTAGATACGCAGTATTTT.

This clone has only a few counts. The gene calls are TRBV5-6 and TRBJ2-1; possibly TRBD2 for D (5 bases). Germline loops: CDR1 SGHDT, CDR2 YYEEEE. V was pared by 4 bases and J by 8 bases, with 10 bases between. This CDR3 has 12 residues. The CDR3 DNA is TGTGCCAGCAGCATGACTATGCATGAGCAGTTCTTC. Translated, it gives CASSMTMHEQFF.

The chain links TRBV7-2 to TRBJ2-1; the match to TRBD2 covers 12 bases. Germline V lookup: CDR1 SGHTA, CDR2 FQGNSA. V trimming: 0 bases; J trimming: 1 base; junction bases outside the gene matches: 10. This CDR3 is 20 amino acids long. The CDR3 protein is CASSLATSGRWVRSYNEQFF. The CDR3 DNA reads as TGTGCCAGCAGCTTAGCGACTAGCGGGAGATGGGTTAGGTCCTACAATGAGCAGTTCTTC.

This rearrangement joins TRBV19 to TRBJ2-7; 11 bases fit TRBD1. The V gene end was trimmed by 6 bases and the J gene end by 3 bases; junction bases not matched to a gene: 4. The CDR3 is made up of 14 amino acids. CDR1 is LNHDA, CDR2 SQIVND, per germline (reference sequence). CDR3 sequence: CASSHGTGGYEQYF. In DNA form, the CDR3 reads TGTGCCAGTAGCCACGGGACAGGGGGCTACGAGCAGTACTTC.

The chain joins TRBV7-8 to TRBJ1-3, with a tentative D call TRBD1 (5 bases). Germline V gene data show CDR1 as SGHVS and CDR2 as FQNEAQ. V lost 5 bases, J lost 0 bases, and 11 bases lay in between. The length of the CDR3 is 15 residues. Here the CDR3 DNA reads TGTGCCAGCAGCCCAGTCGGGGGCTCTGGAAACACCATATATTTT. It translates to CASSPVGGSGNTIYF.

V is TRBV6-5 and J is TRBJ2-2; D is perhaps TRBD1 (5 bases). This CDR3 spans 15 amino acids. Germline CDR1 reads MNHEY; CDR2 reads SVGAGI. The V end lost 6 bases, the J end lost 4 bases, and 15 bases lay between the germline ends. DNA for the CDR3: TGTGCCAGCAGGTCCCAGGGCGGTGGCACCGGGGAGCTGTTTTTT. Its translation is CASRSQGGGTGELFF.

This clone was seen once. The CDR3 region has the DNA TGTGCCAGCAGTTACCTCCCACAAGGGGCGGACGGCTACACCTTC. Its protein is CASSYLPQGADGYTF. This chain connects TRBV6-2 or TRBV6-3 to TRBJ1-2; TRBD1 might be the D (5 bases). The germline V gene encodes CDR1 MNHEY and CDR2 SVGEGT. This CDR3 comprises 15 residues. V was clipped by 2 bases and J by 8 bases, with 18 bases between them.

V usage is TRBV19 and J usage is TRBJ1-6; D unclear. The CDR3 contains 12 residues. Per the germline V gene, CDR1 is LNHDA and CDR2 is SQIVND (reference sequence). Deletions cut 2 bases from V and 13 bases from J, with 9 bases between. The CDR3 DNA is TGTGCCAGTAGTATAAGAGGTGTGCCCCTCCACTTT. It is translated as CASSIRGVPLHF. The complete variable domain, with remaining parts taken from reference TRBV19 and TRBJ1-6, reads DGGITQSPKYLFRKEGQNVTLSCEQNLNHDAMYWYRQDPGQGLRLIYYSQIVNDFQKGDIAEGYSVSREKKESFPLTVTSAQKNPTAFYLCASSIRGVPLHFGNGTRLTVT.

The chain has TRBV9 and TRBJ1-1; 7 nucleotides agree with TRBD1. CDR3 length: 15 residues. Germline CDR1 SGDLS, CDR2 YYNGEE. V gave up 2 bases and J gave up 8 bases; unmatched junction bases: 12. The CDR3 nucleotides are TGTGCCAGCAGCGTCGCCTCCGACAGGGTTTGGGAAGCTTTCTTT. This gives the protein CASSVASDRVWEAFF.

The rearrangement links TRBV29-1 to TRBJ1-1, with 9 bases matching TRBD1. This CDR3 spans 13 amino acids. The germline gives CDR1 SQVTM, CDR2 ANQGSEA. The V segment lost 3 bases and the J segment 5 bases; nucleotides outside the gene matches: 4. CDR3 protein: CSVDWGTGTEAFF. CDR3 DNA sequence: TGCAGCGTTGATTGGGGGACAGGGACTGAAGCTTTCTTT.

This clone showed up just a few times. V is TRBV27 and J is TRBJ1-5, with TRBD1 matching over 8 bases. The CDR3 is 14 amino acids. The V segment lost 5 bases and the J segment 3 bases; nucleotides outside the gene matches: 3. CDR1 MNHEY and CDR2 SMNVEV come from the germline V gene (reference sequence). CDR3 in DNA: TGTGCCAGCAGTGACAGGGGTCACAATCAGCCCCAGCATTTT. It translates to CASSDRGHNQPQHF.